The rows below give T cell receptor beta chains drawn from one sample of a study of blood T cells in healthy people across ages. A single record per CDR3 protein comes from TCRdb applying MiXCR to the 5' RACE reads. Among roughly 1,500,000 distinct CDR3 sequences listed, roughly 32% were seen once. The specimen sequenced was blood. The receptors stem from a woman between 25 and 40 years old in good health. CDR3s include the opening cysteine and the closing phenylalanine or tryptophan. Fields, in order: J gene, D gene, V gene, clone size, CDR3 DNA, CDR3 protein. The D gene is left open where the match is weak. Some rows have no size entry. The others give once, few or many, or a class for an expanded clone.

j_call: TRBJ1-2
d_call: .
v_call: TRBV3-1
clone_size: .
cdr3_nt: TGTGCCAGCAGCCAAAATGACTATGGCTACACCTTC
cdr3_aa: CASSQNDYGYTF

j_call: TRBJ2-7
d_call: .
v_call: TRBV4-1
clone_size: .
cdr3_nt: TGCGCCAGCAGCCACCAGATAGACCGGGGGGAGCAGTACTTC
cdr3_aa: CASSHQIDRGEQYF

j_call: TRBJ2-5
d_call: .
v_call: TRBV3-1
clone_size: .
cdr3_nt: TGTGCCAGCAGCCAAACTCGTCAGCAGTACTTC
cdr3_aa: CASSQTRQQYF

j_call: TRBJ2-4
d_call: TRBD2
v_call: TRBV28
clone_size: many
cdr3_nt: TGCGCCAGCAGCTTGGGACTAGCAAAAAACATTCAGTACTTC
cdr3_aa: CASSLGLAKNIQYF

j_call: TRBJ2-5
d_call: .
v_call: TRBV18
clone_size: few
cdr3_nt: TGTGCCAGCTCACCTGGAAATTACCAAGAGACCCAGTACTTC
cdr3_aa: CASSPGNYQETQYF

j_call: TRBJ2-1
d_call: .
v_call: TRBV11-2
clone_size: few
cdr3_nt: TGTGCCACCGGAGTCCGGGACTTAGACTACAATGAGCAGTTCTTC
cdr3_aa: CATGVRDLDYNEQFF

j_call: TRBJ1-2
d_call: .
v_call: TRBV5-1
clone_size: .
cdr3_nt: TGCGCCAGCAGCTTCTCAGGGCTCCCAAGCTACACCTTC
cdr3_aa: CASSFSGLPSYTF

j_call: TRBJ2-5
d_call: TRBD2
v_call: TRBV5-4
clone_size: .
cdr3_nt: TGTGCCAGCAGCTTTGGACTAGCGGCCCAAGAGACCCGGTACTTC
cdr3_aa: CASSFGLAAQETRYF

j_call: TRBJ2-1
d_call: TRBD2
v_call: TRBV16
clone_size: .
cdr3_nt: TGTGCCAGCAGCCAATCGGGGACTAGCGACTACAATGAGCAGTTCTTC
cdr3_aa: CASSQSGTSDYNEQFF

j_call: TRBJ1-5
d_call: TRBD1
v_call: TRBV12-3/TRBV12-4
clone_size: few
cdr3_nt: TGTGCCAGCAGCACAGGGGATGGCAATCAGCCCCAGCATTTT
cdr3_aa: CASSTGDGNQPQHF

j_call: TRBJ1-5
d_call: .
v_call: TRBV15
clone_size: few
cdr3_nt: TGTGCCACCAGCAGAGATCGCGGGGGTAGGGGCCTGGTTAGCAATCAGCCCCAGCATTTT
cdr3_aa: CATSRDRGGRGLVSNQPQHF

j_call: TRBJ2-7
d_call: .
v_call: TRBV2
clone_size: .
cdr3_nt: TGTGCCAGCGTCAGGGTTACCTACGAGCAGTACTTC
cdr3_aa: CASVRVTYEQYF

j_call: TRBJ2-2
d_call: .
v_call: TRBV20-1
clone_size: .
cdr3_nt: TGCAGTGTCAAGGACACCGGGGAGCTGTTTTTT
cdr3_aa: CSVKDTGELFF

j_call: TRBJ2-1
d_call: TRBD2
v_call: TRBV9
clone_size: .
cdr3_nt: TGTGCCAGCAGCTCTAGGACTAGCGATGCTGAGCAGTTCTTC
cdr3_aa: CASSSRTSDAEQFF

j_call: TRBJ2-3
d_call: .
v_call: TRBV6-5
clone_size: .
cdr3_nt: TGTGCCAGCAGTACTACAGGGTCGAGCACAGATACGCAGTATTTT
cdr3_aa: CASSTTGSSTDTQYF

j_call: TRBJ2-1
d_call: TRBD2
v_call: TRBV27
clone_size: .
cdr3_nt: TGTGCCAGCAGTTTCCACGCGACTAGCGGGAGGGTCAATGAGCAGTTCTTC
cdr3_aa: CASSFHATSGRVNEQFF

j_call: TRBJ2-1
d_call: TRBD2
v_call: TRBV2
clone_size: few
cdr3_nt: TGTGCCAGCAGTGAAGCGGGGGGGGGAGGCTACAATGAGCAGTTCTTC
cdr3_aa: CASSEAGGGGYNEQFF

j_call: TRBJ2-5
d_call: TRBD2
v_call: TRBV4-2
clone_size: .
cdr3_nt: TGTGCCAGCAGCCAGGGACTAGCGGGGGGGCATTCGGGTCAAGAGACCCAGTACTTC
cdr3_aa: CASSQGLAGGHSGQETQYF

j_call: TRBJ1-2
d_call: TRBD1
v_call: TRBV4-1
clone_size: few
cdr3_nt: TGCGCCAGCAGCCAACACCACGTGGGGACAGCAGATGGCTACACCTTC
cdr3_aa: CASSQHHVGTADGYTF

j_call: TRBJ1-2
d_call: .
v_call: TRBV7-2
clone_size: .
cdr3_nt: TGTGCCAGCGGCTTTATAGGACCGAACTATGGCTACACCTTC
cdr3_aa: CASGFIGPNYGYTF

j_call: TRBJ1-2
d_call: .
v_call: TRBV7-9
clone_size: .
cdr3_nt: TGTGCCAGCAGCAGGGGGGAGGGTTCCGACTATGGCTACACCTTC
cdr3_aa: CASSRGEGSDYGYTF

j_call: TRBJ2-1
d_call: TRBD2
v_call: TRBV27
clone_size: .
cdr3_nt: TGTGCCAGCACCGATAGCGGGCCCGAATACAATAAGCAGTTCTTC
cdr3_aa: CASTDSGPEYNKQFF

j_call: TRBJ2-7
d_call: .
v_call: TRBV20-1
clone_size: few
cdr3_nt: TGCAGTGCTCCTTTCAAGTACGAGCAGTACTTC
cdr3_aa: CSAPFKYEQYF

j_call: TRBJ2-7
d_call: TRBD2
v_call: TRBV20-1
clone_size: few
cdr3_nt: TGCAGTGCCCGGGGAGGGGTTAAAACCTACGAGCAGTACTTC
cdr3_aa: CSARGGVKTYEQYF

j_call: TRBJ2-1
d_call: .
v_call: TRBV29-1
clone_size: many
cdr3_nt: TGCAGCGTTGAAGGTCTCCAGTGGGTTGACAATGAGCAGTTCTTC
cdr3_aa: CSVEGLQWVDNEQFF

j_call: TRBJ2-1
d_call: .
v_call: TRBV5-1
clone_size: few
cdr3_nt: TGCGCCAGCAGCTTTGGGGGACTGGGTCAGTTCTTC
cdr3_aa: CASSFGGLGQFF

j_call: TRBJ2-5
d_call: TRBD2
v_call: TRBV4-1
clone_size: .
cdr3_nt: TGCGCCGGCAGCCATGGGCGGGAGGAGACCCAGTACTTC
cdr3_aa: CAGSHGREETQYF

j_call: TRBJ1-5
d_call: .
v_call: TRBV20-1
clone_size: .
cdr3_nt: TGCAGTGCTTTACAGGGTCGGGACAATCAGCCCCAGCATTTT
cdr3_aa: CSALQGRDNQPQHF

j_call: TRBJ2-5
d_call: .
v_call: TRBV15
clone_size: .
cdr3_nt: TGTGCCACCAGCAGAGATCAAATCTATGGGACCCAGTACTTC
cdr3_aa: CATSRDQIYGTQYF

j_call: TRBJ1-2
d_call: .
v_call: TRBV2
clone_size: once
cdr3_nt: TGTGCCAGCACCCGCACCTATGGCTACACCTTC
cdr3_aa: CASTRTYGYTF

j_call: TRBJ2-4
d_call: .
v_call: TRBV2
clone_size: few
cdr3_nt: TGTGCCAGCAACGAGGGGGCGGGGCACCAGTACTTC
cdr3_aa: CASNEGAGHQYF

j_call: TRBJ1-2
d_call: .
v_call: TRBV4-2
clone_size: .
cdr3_nt: TGTGCCAGCAGCCAAGGTTCTGGGACCTATGGCTACACCTTC
cdr3_aa: CASSQGSGTYGYTF

j_call: TRBJ2-7
d_call: TRBD2
v_call: TRBV4-1
clone_size: many
cdr3_nt: TGCGCCAGCAGCCAAGCTGGTAGGGTACCCGGGACTAGCGGGAGTGTACCTTACGAGCAGTACTTC
cdr3_aa: CASSQAGRVPGTSGSVPYEQYF

j_call: TRBJ2-7
d_call: TRBD1
v_call: TRBV20-1
clone_size: many
cdr3_nt: TGCAGTGCTCACTCAGGGACAGTTTACTACGAGCAGTACTTC
cdr3_aa: CSAHSGTVYYEQYF

j_call: TRBJ1-2
d_call: .
v_call: TRBV6-5
clone_size: .
cdr3_nt: TGTGCCTGCAGGCCGCGGGGGTTCGGCTACACCTTC
cdr3_aa: CACRPRGFGYTF

j_call: TRBJ2-7
d_call: TRBD2
v_call: TRBV20-1
clone_size: .
cdr3_nt: TGCAGTGTTCCACATACTAGCGGGAACTACGAGCAGTACTTC
cdr3_aa: CSVPHTSGNYEQYF

j_call: TRBJ2-2
d_call: .
v_call: TRBV4-2
clone_size: once
cdr3_nt: TGTGCCAGCAGCCAAGATGGGACGCCGGCCACTTTTGGCACCGGGGAGCTGTTTTTT
cdr3_aa: CASSQDGTPATFGTGELFF

j_call: TRBJ2-3
d_call: .
v_call: TRBV7-9
clone_size: few
cdr3_nt: TGTGCCTCCGGGGGCAACTCTATGTCGACGCAGTATTTT
cdr3_aa: CASGGNSMSTQYF

j_call: TRBJ2-5
d_call: .
v_call: TRBV29-1
clone_size: .
cdr3_nt: TGCAGCGTTGAATTGGGTCCAGCTGGAGAGACCCAGTACTTC
cdr3_aa: CSVELGPAGETQYF

j_call: TRBJ2-7
d_call: TRBD1
v_call: TRBV20-1
clone_size: few
cdr3_nt: TGCAGTGCTAGAGAAGGGGGCAGGTATTACTACGAGCAGTACTTC
cdr3_aa: CSAREGGRYYYEQYF

j_call: TRBJ2-1
d_call: TRBD1
v_call: TRBV2
clone_size: .
cdr3_nt: TGTGCCAGCAGTGAAGCGGGGACAGGGTACAATGAGCAGTTCTTC
cdr3_aa: CASSEAGTGYNEQFF

j_call: TRBJ2-5
d_call: .
v_call: TRBV20-1
clone_size: .
cdr3_nt: TGCAGTGCTAGTGCGCTTACGGGGGAGCAGTACTTC
cdr3_aa: CSASALTGEQYF

j_call: TRBJ1-5
d_call: .
v_call: TRBV27
clone_size: .
cdr3_nt: TGTGCCAGCAGTTTGAAGGGCCTATTTCAGCCCCAGCATTTT
cdr3_aa: CASSLKGLFQPQHF

j_call: TRBJ2-1
d_call: TRBD2
v_call: TRBV7-2
clone_size: .
cdr3_nt: TGTGCCAGCAGCGCGGCGGGGGGGCTAAACTCCTACAATGAGCAGTTCTTC
cdr3_aa: CASSAAGGLNSYNEQFF

j_call: TRBJ2-7
d_call: TRBD2
v_call: TRBV27
clone_size: few
cdr3_nt: TGTGCCAGCAGTTTAGAGAAAGCGGGGGACCCGTCCTACGAGCAGTACTTC
cdr3_aa: CASSLEKAGDPSYEQYF

j_call: TRBJ2-7
d_call: .
v_call: TRBV12-3/TRBV12-4
clone_size: few
cdr3_nt: TGTGCCAGCAGCGACCGGATCCCTTACGAGCAGTACTTC
cdr3_aa: CASSDRIPYEQYF

j_call: TRBJ1-1
d_call: .
v_call: TRBV3-1
clone_size: .
cdr3_nt: TGTGCCAGCAGCCAAGTAGGTCGCACTGAAGCTTTCTTT
cdr3_aa: CASSQVGRTEAFF

j_call: TRBJ1-1
d_call: .
v_call: TRBV10-3
clone_size: few
cdr3_nt: TGTGCCATCAGTGAGTCGCTGCGGGGGAGCGGAGGAACCACTGAAGCTTTCTTT
cdr3_aa: CAISESLRGSGGTTEAFF